This T cell receptor beta chain is from a study of T cells in Graves' hyperthyroidism and ophthalmopathy. Study-level background: Any treatment followed the collection of peripheral blood at initial diagnosis.

With 7 bases removed from V and 3 bases from J, the gap between germline ends came to 18 bases. The germline gives CDR1 MNHNS, CDR2 SASEGT. The CDR3 sequence is 15 residues long. TCR beta CDR3 sequences were amplified from RNA transcripts. Initially, a first-round RT-PCR of the TCR CDR3 employed the HTBI primer set. TCRdb processed the multiplex PCR reads anew with MiXCR; each CDR3 protein has one entry. Altogether about 350,000 distinct CDR3 sequences are present, around 18% being singletons, with the ten largest covering around 15%. The sequenced sample was blood. The source is a woman between 35 and 50 years old with Graves' ophthalmopathy. V and J are TRBV6-1 and TRBJ1-2, with D uncertain. This CDR3 is CASNTGGLRYYGYTF. The CDR3 DNA reads TGTGCCAGCAACACGGGAGGACTGCGGTACTATGGCTACACCTTC.